This is a list of T cell receptor beta chains from one sample in a study of blood T cell repertoires in COVID-19. This table comes from immunoSEQ multiplex PCR, and its TCRdb copy is limited to in-frame clones, with some not included. Seen here are 350,000 or so clones, around 88% observed once, and the top ten hold roughly 1.7%. Sequencing used peripheral blood. The receptors were gathered from a woman aged 25 to 39 with COVID-19, enrolled during active disease. CDR3s include the opening cysteine and the closing phenylalanine or tryptophan. D genes are given only for firm matches. A row's size may be missing; if present it is once, few, many or a size class.

size: .; V: TRBV6-6; J: TRBJ2-3; D: .; CDR3: CASGKERSADTQYF; DNA: TGTGCCAGCGGTAAGGAGCGCAGCGCAGATACGCAGTATTTT
size: once; V: TRBV28; J: TRBJ2-3; D: TRBD2; CDR3: CASSPSGSYTDTQYF; DNA: TGTGCCAGCAGCCCTAGCGGTTCATACACAGATACGCAGTATTTT
size: .; V: TRBV12-3/TRBV12-4; J: TRBJ1-4; D: .; CDR3: CASSSGKDEKLFF; DNA: TGTGCCAGCAGTTCGGGGAAAGATGAAAAACTGTTTTTT
size: once; V: TRBV5-4; J: TRBJ2-5; D: TRBD2; CDR3: CASSQSSGGWETQYF; DNA: TGTGCCAGCAGCCAATCTAGCGGGGGGTGGGAGACCCAGTACTTC
size: .; V: TRBV7-2; J: TRBJ1-5; D: .; CDR3: CASSFRTLQPQHF; DNA: TGTGCCAGCAGCTTTCGGACACTTCAGCCCCAGCATTTT
size: once; V: TRBV2; J: TRBJ1-1; D: .; CDR3: CASSEALGGNTEAFF; DNA: TGTGCCAGCAGTGAAGCGCTTGGCGGGAACACTGAAGCTTTCTTT
size: .; V: TRBV6-5; J: TRBJ2-2; D: TRBD1; CDR3: CASRGQGELSGELFF; DNA: TGTGCCAGCAGGGGACAGGGGGAACTATCCGGGGAGCTGTTTTTT
size: .; V: TRBV27; J: TRBJ2-2; D: .; CDR3: CASSRRGTGELFF; DNA: TGTGCCAGCAGTAGACGGGGCACCGGGGAGCTGTTTTTT
size: .; V: TRBV7-9; J: TRBJ2-2; D: .; CDR3: CASSPQYLSNTGELFF; DNA: TGTGCCAGCAGCCCCCAGTACCTCTCGAACACCGGGGAGCTGTTTTTT
size: .; V: TRBV10-2; J: TRBJ2-1; D: TRBD2; CDR3: CATTPGAGGLLGQFF; DNA: TGCGCCACCACGCCGGGGGCGGGGGGCCTTCTGGGGCAGTTCTTC
size: .; V: TRBV5-8; J: TRBJ2-3; D: .; CDR3: CASSLARKPSTDTQYF; DNA: TGTGCCAGCAGCTTGGCTAGGAAACCTAGCACAGATACGCAGTATTTT
size: .; V: TRBV6-5; J: TRBJ2-2; D: TRBD2; CDR3: CASSYGDLAGAGELFF; DNA: TGTGCCAGCAGTTACGGGGACCTAGCGGGGGCCGGGGAGCTGTTTTTT
size: .; V: TRBV10-3; J: TRBJ2-7; D: .; CDR3: CAISEQQGFEGEQYF; DNA: TGTGCCATCAGTGAGCAACAGGGTTTTGAAGGGGAGCAGTACTTC
size: .; V: TRBV7-2; J: TRBJ2-7; D: TRBD1; CDR3: CASKTGRYSYEQYF; DNA: TGTGCCAGCAAGACAGGGCGCTATTCCTACGAGCAGTACTTC
size: .; V: TRBV7-9; J: TRBJ2-1; D: .; CDR3: CASSSPGTSHNEQFF; DNA: TGTGCCAGCAGCTCTCCCGGGACATCTCACAATGAGCAGTTCTTC
size: many; V: TRBV9; J: TRBJ2-2; D: .; CDR3: CASSPRLDTGELFF; DNA: TGTGCCAGCAGCCCCCGGTTAGATACCGGGGAGCTGTTTTTT
size: .; V: TRBV11-2; J: TRBJ1-1; D: TRBD1; CDR3: CASSLTGGGTEAFF; DNA: TGTGCCAGCAGCCTGACAGGGGGGGGCACTGAAGCTTTCTTT
size: few; V: TRBV18; J: TRBJ1-1; D: TRBD1; CDR3: CASSPTVLSVRTGEIAFF; DNA: TGTGCCAGCTCACCCACTGTGTTATCTGTTCGGACAGGGGAAATAGCTTTCTTT
size: .; V: TRBV5-5; J: TRBJ1-1; D: .; CDR3: CASSFLSTGEAFF; DNA: TGTGCCAGCAGCTTCCTTAGTACGGGTGAAGCTTTCTTT
size: .; V: TRBV30; J: TRBJ1-2; D: .; CDR3: CAWSQRHGYTF; DNA: TGTGCCTGGAGTCAGAGGCATGGCTACACCTTC
size: .; V: TRBV4-1; J: TRBJ2-5; D: .; CDR3: CASSPRIQETQYF; DNA: TGCGCCAGCAGCCCCAGGATCCAAGAGACCCAGTACTTC
size: .; V: TRBV6-2/TRBV6-3; J: TRBJ2-2; D: .; CDR3: CASSSRDTGELFF; DNA: TGTGCCAGCAGTTCGAGAGACACCGGGGAGCTGTTTTTT
size: .; V: TRBV4-1; J: TRBJ2-3; D: TRBD2; CDR3: CASSQLTSGGTDTQYF; DNA: TGCGCCAGCAGCCAACTGACTAGCGGGGGAACAGATACGCAGTATTTT
size: .; V: TRBV7-2; J: TRBJ2-1; D: TRBD2; CDR3: CASSLVLAGVYNEQFF; DNA: TGTGCCAGCAGCTTAGTCTTAGCGGGGGTATACAATGAGCAGTTCTTC
size: .; V: TRBV4-3; J: TRBJ1-1; D: .; CDR3: CASSQDLSDIKTEAFF; DNA: TGCGCCAGCAGCCAAGATCTGTCGGACATAAAAACTGAAGCTTTCTTT
size: .; V: TRBV7-6; J: TRBJ2-1; D: TRBD1; CDR3: CASSSRQGPYNEQFF; DNA: TGTGCCAGCAGCTCAAGACAGGGACCCTACAATGAGCAGTTCTTC
size: .; V: TRBV18; J: TRBJ1-4; D: .; CDR3: CASSPRGNANEKLFF; DNA: TGTGCCAGCTCACCAAGGGGAAATGCTAATGAAAAACTGTTTTTT
size: .; V: TRBV12-3/TRBV12-4; J: TRBJ1-3; D: TRBD1; CDR3: CASSLGQGRIYF; DNA: TGTGCCAGCAGTTTAGGACAGGGCCGCATATATTTT
size: .; V: TRBV5-6; J: TRBJ2-5; D: .; CDR3: CASSTRQNLIKLAQYF; DNA: TGTGCCAGCAGCACACGACAGAACCTAATCAAACTGGCCCAGTACTTC
size: few; V: TRBV4-2; J: TRBJ2-7; D: .; CDR3: CASKAGESSYEQYF; DNA: TGTGCCAGCAAGGCAGGGGAGAGCTCCTACGAGCAGTACTTC
size: once; V: TRBV5-1; J: TRBJ1-6; D: TRBD1; CDR3: CASSSRGTVVNSPLHF; DNA: TGCGCCAGCAGCTCTCGCGGGACAGTTGTTAATTCACCCCTCCACTTT
size: .; V: TRBV29-1; J: TRBJ1-1; D: .; CDR3: CSVQTGNWGEAFF; DNA: TGCAGCGTCCAAACCGGGAATTGGGGTGAAGCTTTCTTT
size: .; V: TRBV3-1/TRBV3-2; J: TRBJ2-3; D: .; CDR3: CASRQGGTDTQYF; DNA: TGTGCCAGCCGGCAGGGTGGCACAGATACGCAGTATTTT
size: .; V: TRBV28; J: TRBJ2-3; D: .; CDR3: CASSSHYTDTQYF; DNA: TGTGCCAGCAGTTCTCACTACACAGATACGCAGTATTTT
size: .; V: TRBV3-1/TRBV3-2; J: TRBJ1-1; D: .; CDR3: CASSQRDSNTEAFF; DNA: TGTGCCAGCAGCCAGAGAGACAGTAACACTGAAGCTTTCTTT
size: few; V: TRBV5-1; J: TRBJ1-2; D: TRBD1; CDR3: CASGQGANRGLEGYTF; DNA: TGCGCCAGCGGTCAAGGGGCCAACAGGGGGCTTGAAGGCTACACCTTC
size: .; V: TRBV14; J: TRBJ1-2; D: TRBD1; CDR3: CASSQASGTANYGYTF; DNA: TGTGCCAGCAGCCAAGCCTCCGGGACAGCTAACTATGGCTACACCTTC
size: .; V: TRBV4-3; J: TRBJ2-5; D: TRBD2; CDR3: CASSQEGEAAGGQETQYF; DNA: TGCGCCAGCAGCCAAGAGGGAGAGGCGGCGGGGGGCCAAGAGACCCAGTACTTC